Detailed here is one T cell receptor (beta chain). This clone was counted at least ten times. The target of this receptor is not known. No much larger clonotype is one base removed from it; base qualities were not supplied. Receptor amplification or capture employed PCR. The sample was run on an Illumina HiSeq 4000. High-throughput sequencing was used to profile the TCR beta-chain CDR3 region of each patient. The original methods were these. Drawing on CDR3 differences between clinicopathological groups, the researchers built a classifier meant to tell apart patients with distant-metastatic papillary thyroid cancer. The Shannon index was used to measure repertoire diversity, and the Morisita-Horn index was used to measure how similar tumor and blood repertoires were. TCRdb's own reprocessing of the public reads used fastp at Q25 and MiXCR and kept productive beta chains. The V and J calls, along with clone size, are taken from TCRdb and not from the paper's own processing. In all, the sample holds about 52,000 clones, and about a sixth of those were seen once. About 2.7% of the sample belongs to the ten largest clones.

These data originate in a study of metastatic and nonmetastatic thyroid tumors (TCRdb year 2020). Study-level background: The researchers compared repertoires between peripheral blood samples and tumor or nodule tissue samples from patients with malignant or benign thyroid disease.

No patient had received any treatment before thyroid surgery. Using T-cell receptor beta sequencing, the researchers looked back retrospectively at clinical samples from patients, gathered between about 2011 and 2019. Here is what the overall study found, with its caveats: In both blood and tumor samples, malignant tumors were reported to have significantly higher TCR beta diversity than benign nodules.

There are 14 amino acids in the CDR3, from cysteine to phenylalanine inclusive. Of all the DNA, just the CDR3 is kept, 42 bases in frame from base 1. V drops 6 bases and J drops 3 bases, leaving 14 bases in between. The germline V gene encodes CDR1 LNHDA and CDR2 SQIVND (reference sequence). The sequenced sample was blood. This chain is built from TRBV19 and TRBJ1-1, with the D gene not clear enough to name. The origin of this receptor is a female donor with papillary thyroid cancer or a benign thyroid nodule (not recorded which). Some clones in this sample may be carry-over from other donors' samples. The encoded CDR3 is CASSPEGFYTEAFF. The DNA sequence is as follows: TGTGCCAGTAGCCCGGAGGGATTTTACACTGAAGCTTTCTTT. The variable domain in full, with residues beyond the CDR3 obtained from the reference TRBV19 and TRBJ1-1 genes, is DGGITQSPKYLFRKEGQNVTLSCEQNLNHDAMYWYRQDPGQGLRLIYYSQIVNDFQKGDIAEGYSVSREKKESFPLTVTSAQKNPTAFYLCASSPEGFYTEAFFGQGTRLTVV.